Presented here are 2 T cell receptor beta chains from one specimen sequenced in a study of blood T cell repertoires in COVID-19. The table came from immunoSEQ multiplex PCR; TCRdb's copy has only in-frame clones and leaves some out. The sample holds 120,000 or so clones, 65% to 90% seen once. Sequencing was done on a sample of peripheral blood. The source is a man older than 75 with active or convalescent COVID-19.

The CDR3 coding sequence is TGTGCCATCGAGGGCGGGACAGGCGTAACGGGGGAGCAGTACTTC. Translation gives CAIEGGTGVTGEQYF. J is TRBJ2-7 and V is TRBV28; 8 bases line up with TRBD1. In germline, CDR1 is MDHEN, CDR2 SYDVKM. The J segment lost 7 bases and the V segment lost 10 bases, leaving 18 bases of the junction unmatched. CDR3 size: 15 residues. The full variable domain, its missing parts supplied by reference TRBV28 and TRBJ2-7, is DVKVTQSSRYLVKRTGEKVFLECVQDMDHENMFWYRQDPGLGLRLIYFSYDVKMKEKGDIPEGYSVSREKKERFSLILESASTNQTSMYLCAIEGGTGVTGEQYFGPGTRLTVT.

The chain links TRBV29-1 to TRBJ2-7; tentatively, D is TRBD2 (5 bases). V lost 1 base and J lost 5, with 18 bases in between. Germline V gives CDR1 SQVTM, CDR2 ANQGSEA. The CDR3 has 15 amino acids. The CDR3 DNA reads TGCAGCGTTGAAGTTCCTCGAGGGCTGCGGAACGAGCAGTACTTC. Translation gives CSVEVPRGLRNEQYF.